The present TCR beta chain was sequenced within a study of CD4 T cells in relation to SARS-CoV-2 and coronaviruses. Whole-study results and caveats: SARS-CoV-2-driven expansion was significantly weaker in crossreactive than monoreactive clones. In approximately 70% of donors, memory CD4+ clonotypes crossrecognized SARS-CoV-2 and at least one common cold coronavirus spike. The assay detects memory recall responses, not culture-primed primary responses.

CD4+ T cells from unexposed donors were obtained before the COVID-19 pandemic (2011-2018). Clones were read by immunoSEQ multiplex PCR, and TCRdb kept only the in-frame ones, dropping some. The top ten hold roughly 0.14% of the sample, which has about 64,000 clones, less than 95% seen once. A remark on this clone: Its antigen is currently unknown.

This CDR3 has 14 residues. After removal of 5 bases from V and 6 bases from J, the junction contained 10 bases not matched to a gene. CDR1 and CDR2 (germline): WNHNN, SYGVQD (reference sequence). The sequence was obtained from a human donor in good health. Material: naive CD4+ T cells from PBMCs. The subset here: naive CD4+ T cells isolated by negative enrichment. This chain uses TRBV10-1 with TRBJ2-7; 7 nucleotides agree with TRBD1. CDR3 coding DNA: TGCGCCAGCAGTCGACAGGGAAGGAACGGCGAGCAGTACTTC. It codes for CASSRQGRNGEQYF.